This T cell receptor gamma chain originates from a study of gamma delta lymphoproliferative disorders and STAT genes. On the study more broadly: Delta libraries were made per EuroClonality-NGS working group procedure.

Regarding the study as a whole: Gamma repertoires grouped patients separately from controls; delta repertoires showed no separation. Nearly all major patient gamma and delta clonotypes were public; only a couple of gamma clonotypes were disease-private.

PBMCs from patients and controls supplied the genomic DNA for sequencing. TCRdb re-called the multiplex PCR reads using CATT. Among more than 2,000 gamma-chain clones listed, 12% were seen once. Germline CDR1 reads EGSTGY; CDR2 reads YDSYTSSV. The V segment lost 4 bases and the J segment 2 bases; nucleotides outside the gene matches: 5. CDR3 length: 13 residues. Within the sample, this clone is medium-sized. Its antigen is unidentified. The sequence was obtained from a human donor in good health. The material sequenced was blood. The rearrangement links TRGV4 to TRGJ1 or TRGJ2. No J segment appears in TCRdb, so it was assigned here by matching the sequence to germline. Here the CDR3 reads CATWEAYYYKKLF. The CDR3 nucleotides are TGTGCCACCTGGGAGGCCTATTATTATAAGAAACTCTTT.